These T cell receptor beta chains were read from a single sample in a study of OX40 agonist ivuxolimab in advanced cancers. The repertoire was sequenced with immunoSEQ multiplex PCR; TCRdb's copy has only in-frame clones and lacks some. The sample records about 79,000 clones, about 86% being singletons. The sequencing here drew on CD4+ or CD8+ T cells sorted from blood, taken in a trial of the OX40 agonist ivuxolimab. These receptors all come from an adult with an advanced solid tumor such as melanoma, head and neck, liver or kidney cancer. Each CDR3 is given with its conserved first and last residue. The D gene is left open where the match is weak. Expanded clones get a size class; other rows say once, few or many, or leave the size out.

clone size,D gene,J gene,CDR3 length,V gene,CDR3 protein,CDR3 DNA
.,TRBD1,TRBJ2-5,15,TRBV25-1,CASSDTGGRKETQYF,TGTGCCAGCAGTGATACAGGGGGCCGTAAAGAGACCCAGTACTTC
.,TRBD2,TRBJ2-1,14,TRBV7-7,CASSLGGSSNEQFF,TGTGCCAGCAGCTTGGGCGGGAGCAGCAATGAGCAGTTCTTC
.,.,TRBJ1-1,13,TRBV7-9,CASSLEANTEAFF,TGTGCCAGCAGCTTAGAGGCGAACACTGAAGCTTTCTTT
.,.,TRBJ2-2,16,TRBV11-2,CASSPVRGGPTGELFF,TGTGCCAGCAGCCCCGTCAGGGGGGGCCCCACCGGGGAGCTGTTTTTT
.,TRBD2,TRBJ2-2,16,TRBV7-8,CASSFFSGIAAGELFF,TGTGCCAGCAGCTTTTTTAGCGGGATCGCCGCCGGGGAGCTGTTTTTT
.,.,TRBJ2-7,11,TRBV13,CASSYSYEQYF,TGTGCCAGCAGCTACTCCTACGAGCAGTACTTC
.,.,TRBJ2-7,9,TRBV19,CAPWAEQYF,TGTGCCCCCTGGGCGGAGCAGTACTTC
.,TRBD1,TRBJ1-1,12,TRBV6-5,CASSRTGFEAFF,TGTGCCAGCAGCCGGACAGGGTTTGAAGCTTTCTTT
medium-sized,TRBD1,TRBJ1-2,15,TRBV4-2,CASSQGQGLGYGYTF,TGTGCCAGCAGCCAAGGACAGGGGCTCGGCTATGGCTACACCTTC
once,.,TRBJ1-5,14,TRBV7-9,CASSLGPNNQPQHF,TGTGCCAGCAGCTTGGGACCGAACAATCAGCCCCAGCATTTT
.,.,TRBJ2-7,12,TRBV10-3,CATQADSYEQYF,TGTGCCACCCAGGCCGACTCCTACGAGCAGTACTTC
.,TRBD1,TRBJ1-2,15,TRBV6-5,CASSPLQGASGGYTF,TGTGCCAGCAGCCCTTTACAGGGGGCTTCGGGTGGCTACACCTTC
.,TRBD1,TRBJ1-2,17,TRBV11-3,CASRPLLTGDYNYGYTF,TGTGCCAGCAGACCCCTGTTGACAGGGGATTATAACTATGGCTACACCTTC
.,TRBD1,TRBJ2-1,14,TRBV5-5,CASSWDRVSNEQFF,TGTGCCAGCAGTTGGGACAGGGTATCGAATGAGCAGTTCTTC
.,TRBD1,TRBJ2-1,14,TRBV7-9,CASSRTGVYNEQFF,TGTGCCAGCAGCCGTACAGGGGTCTACAATGAGCAGTTCTTC
.,TRBD1,TRBJ2-7,13,TRBV5-1,CASSIRGRYEQYF,TGCGCCAGCAGCATCAGGGGGCGGTACGAGCAGTACTTC
.,.,TRBJ1-1,14,TRBV6-5,CASREGPLGTEAFF,TGTGCCAGCAGGGAGGGACCTCTCGGCACTGAAGCTTTCTTT
.,.,TRBJ2-1,17,TRBV10-1,CASSESRQPSSYNEQFF,TGCGCCAGCAGTGAGTCCCGCCAGCCGAGCTCCTACAATGAGCAGTTCTTC
.,TRBD2,TRBJ2-2,16,TRBV7-2,CASSLSSGSGTGELFF,TGTGCCAGCAGCTTATCCAGCGGGAGCGGTACCGGGGAGCTGTTTTTT
.,.,TRBJ1-4,15,TRBV4-2,CASSQEGAGFEKLFF,TGTGCCAGCAGCCAAGAGGGGGCAGGGTTTGAAAAACTGTTTTTT
.,.,TRBJ1-3,14,TRBV6-6,CASTDAYSGNTIYF,TGTGCCAGCACCGACGCTTACTCTGGAAACACCATATATTTT
.,.,TRBJ1-5,16,TRBV4-2,CASSQHAGDGGQPQHF,TGTGCCAGCAGCCAACATGCGGGGGATGGTGGTCAGCCCCAGCATTTT
.,.,TRBJ1-2,12,TRBV29-1,CSVGIGQSGYTF,TGCAGCGTTGGTATCGGGCAGAGTGGCTACACCTTC
.,.,TRBJ2-7,15,TRBV14,CASSPLGGEGYEQYF,TGTGCCAGCAGCCCCTTGGGGGGTGAAGGCTACGAGCAGTACTTC
.,TRBD1,TRBJ1-5,15,TRBV5-1,CASSSGTGLNQPQHF,TGCGCCAGCAGTTCCGGGACAGGGCTTAATCAGCCCCAGCATTTT
.,TRBD1,TRBJ2-7,16,TRBV27,CASSLGAGTGTYEQYF,TGTGCCAGCAGTTTAGGCGCAGGGACAGGAACCTACGAGCAGTACTTC
.,.,TRBJ1-1,14,TRBV2,CASRQGVMNTEAFF,TGTGCCAGCAGGCAGGGAGTTATGAACACTGAAGCTTTCTTT
.,.,TRBJ2-5,14,TRBV18,CASSPRADQETQYF,TGTGCCAGCTCACCACGGGCGGACCAAGAGACCCAGTACTTC
.,TRBD2,TRBJ2-5,15,TRBV19,CASSSLAESQETQYF,TGTGCCAGTAGTAGCCTAGCGGAAAGTCAAGAGACCCAGTACTTC
.,TRBD1,TRBJ2-7,14,TRBV6-5,CASSDRGSGYEQYF,TGTGCCAGCAGCGACAGGGGATCGGGCTACGAGCAGTACTTC
.,.,TRBJ1-3,15,TRBV19,CASSIGDATGNTIYF,TGTGCCAGTAGTATTGGGGATGCCACTGGAAACACCATATATTTT
.,.,TRBJ2-7,12,TRBV29-1,CSVGDYSYEQYF,TGCAGCGTTGGGGATTACTCCTACGAGCAGTACTTC
.,.,TRBJ2-2,13,TRBV5-1,CASSLVGTGELFF,TGCGCCAGCAGCTTGGTTGGAACCGGGGAGCTGTTTTTT
.,TRBD2,TRBJ2-6,17,TRBV7-9,CASSQGLAGAGANVLTF,TGTGCCAGCAGCCAGGGACTAGCGGGGGCTGGGGCCAACGTCCTGACTTTC
.,.,TRBJ2-3,15,TRBV12-5,CASGPGALGRDTQYF,TGTGCTAGTGGACCAGGGGCCCTAGGACGAGATACGCAGTATTTT
.,.,TRBJ2-3,13,TRBV14,CASSQDEPDTQYF,TGTGCCAGCAGCCAAGATGAGCCAGATACGCAGTATTTT
.,.,TRBJ1-2,14,TRBV5-1,CASSVQDSRDGYTF,TGCGCCAGCAGCGTGCAGGACAGCAGGGATGGCTACACCTTC
few,.,TRBJ1-4,13,TRBV30,CAWKRGNNEKLFF,TGTGCCTGGAAAAGGGGTAATAATGAAAAACTGTTTTTT
.,.,TRBJ1-3,15,TRBV7-9,CASSLGSLSGNTIYF,TGTGCCAGCAGCTTAGGCAGTCTCTCTGGAAACACCATATATTTT
.,TRBD2,TRBJ2-7,16,TRBV11-2,CASSRLAGGPLHEQYF,TGTGCCAGCAGCCGACTAGCGGGAGGGCCGTTGCATGAGCAGTACTTC
.,.,TRBJ2-5,13,TRBV18,CASSPEIQETQYF,TGTGCCAGCTCACCAGAGATCCAAGAGACCCAGTACTTC
.,.,TRBJ2-4,13,TRBV2,CASSGRGADIQYF,TGTGCCAGCAGTGGACGAGGGGCTGACATTCAGTACTTC
.,TRBD1,TRBJ2-1,16,TRBV5-1,CASSKSGGQMYNEQFF,TGCGCCAGCAGCAAATCAGGGGGCCAAATGTACAATGAGCAGTTCTTC
.,.,TRBJ2-2,13,TRBV7-3,CASSWTDTGELFF,TGTGCCAGCAGCTGGACAGACACCGGGGAGCTGTTTTTT